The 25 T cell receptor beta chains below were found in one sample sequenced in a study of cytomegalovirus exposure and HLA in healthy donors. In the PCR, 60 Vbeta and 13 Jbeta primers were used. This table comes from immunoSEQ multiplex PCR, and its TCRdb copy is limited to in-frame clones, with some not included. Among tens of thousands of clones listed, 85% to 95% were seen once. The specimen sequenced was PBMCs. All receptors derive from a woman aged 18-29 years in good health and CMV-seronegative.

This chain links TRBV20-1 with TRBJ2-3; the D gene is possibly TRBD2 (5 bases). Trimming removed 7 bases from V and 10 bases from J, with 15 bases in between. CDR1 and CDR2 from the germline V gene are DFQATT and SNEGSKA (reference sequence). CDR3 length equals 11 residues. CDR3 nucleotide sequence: TGCAGTGTAGTAGTCGGGGTGGCGCAGTATTTT. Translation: CSVVVGVAQYF.

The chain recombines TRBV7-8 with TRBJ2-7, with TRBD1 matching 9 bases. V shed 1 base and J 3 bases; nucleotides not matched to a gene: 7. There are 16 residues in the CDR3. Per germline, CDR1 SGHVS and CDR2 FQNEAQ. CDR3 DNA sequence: TGTGCCAGCAGCTTAGACCCCACGACAGGGGGCTACGAGCAGTACTTC. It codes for CASSLDPTTGGYEQYF.

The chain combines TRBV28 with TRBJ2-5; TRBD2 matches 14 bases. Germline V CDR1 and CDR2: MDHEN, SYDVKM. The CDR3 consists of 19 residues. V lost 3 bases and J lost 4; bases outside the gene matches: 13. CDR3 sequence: CASSFFQWRLAGGRETQYF. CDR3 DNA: TGTGCCAGCAGTTTCTTTCAGTGGAGACTAGCGGGAGGGAGAGAGACCCAGTACTTC.

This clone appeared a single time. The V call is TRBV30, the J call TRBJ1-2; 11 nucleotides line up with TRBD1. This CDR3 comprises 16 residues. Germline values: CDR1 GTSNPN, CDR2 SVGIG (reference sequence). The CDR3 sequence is CVAEGQGVLNNYGYTF. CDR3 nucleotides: TGTGTAGCGGAGGGACAGGGGGTACTAAATAACTATGGCTACACCTTC. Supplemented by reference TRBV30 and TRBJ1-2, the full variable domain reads SQTIHQWPATLVQPVGSPLSLECTVEGTSNPNLYWYRQAAGRGLQLLFYSVGIGQISSEVPQNLSASRPQDRQFILSSKKLLLSDSGFYLCVAEGQGVLNNYGYTFGSGTRLTVV.

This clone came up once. The CDR3 loop is CASSVVDTLRGYTF. DNA for the CDR3: TGTGCCAGCAGCGTAGTGGACACTCTTCGGGGCTACACCTTC. This chain links TRBV9 with TRBJ1-2, with D perhaps matching TRBD1 (5 bases). From germline, CDR1 is SGDLS and CDR2 YYNGEE. CDR3 size: 14 residues. V gave up 0 bases and J gave up 8 bases, with 14 bases separating them.

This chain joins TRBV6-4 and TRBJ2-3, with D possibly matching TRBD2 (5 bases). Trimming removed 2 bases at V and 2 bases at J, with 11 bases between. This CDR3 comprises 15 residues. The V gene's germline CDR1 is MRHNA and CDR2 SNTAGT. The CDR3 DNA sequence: TGTGCCAGCAGTGACGGGTCGGGGTCCACAGATACGCAGTATTTT. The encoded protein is CASSDGSGSTDTQYF.

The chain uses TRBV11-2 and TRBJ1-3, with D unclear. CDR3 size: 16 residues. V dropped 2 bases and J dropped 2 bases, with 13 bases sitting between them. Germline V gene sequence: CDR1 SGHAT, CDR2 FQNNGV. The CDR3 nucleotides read TGTGCCAGCAGCTTACTTGGGAGAGCCGCTGGAAACACCATATATTTT. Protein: CASSLLGRAAGNTIYF.

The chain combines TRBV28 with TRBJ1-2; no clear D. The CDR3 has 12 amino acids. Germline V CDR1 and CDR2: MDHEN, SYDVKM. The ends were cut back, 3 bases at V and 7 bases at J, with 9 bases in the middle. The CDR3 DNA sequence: TGTGCCAGCAGTTTGGGAGATATTGGCTACACCTTC. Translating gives CASSLGDIGYTF.

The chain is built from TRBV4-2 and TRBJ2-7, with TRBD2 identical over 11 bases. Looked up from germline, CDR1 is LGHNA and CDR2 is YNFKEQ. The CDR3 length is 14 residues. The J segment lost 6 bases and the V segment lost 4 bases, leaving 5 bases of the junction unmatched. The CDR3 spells CASSPTSGTSEQYF. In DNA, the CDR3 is TGTGCCAGCAGCCCGACTAGCGGGACCAGCGAGCAGTACTTC.

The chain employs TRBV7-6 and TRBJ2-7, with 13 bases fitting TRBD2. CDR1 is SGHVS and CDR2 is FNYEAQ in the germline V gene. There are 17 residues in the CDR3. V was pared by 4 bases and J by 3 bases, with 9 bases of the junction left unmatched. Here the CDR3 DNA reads TGTGCCAGCAGCTCAGGGACTAGCGGGATCAAATTCTACGAGCAGTACTTC. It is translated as CASSSGTSGIKFYEQYF.

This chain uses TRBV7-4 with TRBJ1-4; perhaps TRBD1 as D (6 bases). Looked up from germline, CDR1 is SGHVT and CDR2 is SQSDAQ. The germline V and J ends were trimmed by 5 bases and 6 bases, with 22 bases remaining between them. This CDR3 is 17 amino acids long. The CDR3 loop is CASSPSTLEAGDEKLFF. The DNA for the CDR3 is TGTGCCAGCAGCCCTAGTACTCTCGAGGCAGGGGATGAAAAACTGTTTTTT.

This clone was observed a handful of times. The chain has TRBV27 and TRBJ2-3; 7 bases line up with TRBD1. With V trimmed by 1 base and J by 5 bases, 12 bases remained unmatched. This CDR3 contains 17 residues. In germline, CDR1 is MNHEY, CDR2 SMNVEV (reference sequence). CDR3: CASSLLFQTGLIDTQYF. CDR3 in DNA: TGTGCCAGCAGTTTATTATTCCAGACAGGGTTGATAGATACGCAGTATTTT.

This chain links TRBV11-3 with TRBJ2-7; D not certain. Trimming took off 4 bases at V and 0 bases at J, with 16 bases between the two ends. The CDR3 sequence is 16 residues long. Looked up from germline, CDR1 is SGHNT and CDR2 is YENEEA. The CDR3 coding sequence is TGTGCCAGCAGCTCCCCAGTGCAGGTCCACTCCTACGAGCAGTACTTC. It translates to CASSSPVQVHSYEQYF.

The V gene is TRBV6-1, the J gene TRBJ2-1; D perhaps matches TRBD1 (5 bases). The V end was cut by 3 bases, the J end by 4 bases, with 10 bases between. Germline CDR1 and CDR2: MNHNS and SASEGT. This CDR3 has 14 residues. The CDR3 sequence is CASSEAGFYNEQFF. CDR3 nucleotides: TGTGCCAGCAGTGAGGCAGGGTTTTACAATGAGCAGTTCTTC.

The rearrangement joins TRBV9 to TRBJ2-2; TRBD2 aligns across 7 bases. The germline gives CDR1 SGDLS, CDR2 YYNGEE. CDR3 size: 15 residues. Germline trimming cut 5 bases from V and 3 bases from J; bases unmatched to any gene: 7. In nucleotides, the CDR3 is TGTGCCAGCAGAGGAGCGGGGACCTACACCGGGGAGCTGTTTTTT. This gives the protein CASRGAGTYTGELFF.

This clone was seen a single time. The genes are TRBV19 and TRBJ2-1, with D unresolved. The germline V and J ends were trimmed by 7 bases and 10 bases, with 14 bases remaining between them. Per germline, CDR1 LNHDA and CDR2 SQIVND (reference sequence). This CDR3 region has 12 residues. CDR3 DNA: TGTGCCAGTATGGCTGGATCAGGAGAGCAGTTCTTC. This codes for CASMAGSGEQFF.

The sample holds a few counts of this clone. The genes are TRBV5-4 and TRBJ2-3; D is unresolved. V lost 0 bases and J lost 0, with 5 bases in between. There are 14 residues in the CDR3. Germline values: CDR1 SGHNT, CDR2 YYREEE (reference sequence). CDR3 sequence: CASSLAISTDTQYF. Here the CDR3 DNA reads TGTGCCAGCAGCTTGGCCATTAGCACAGATACGCAGTATTTT.

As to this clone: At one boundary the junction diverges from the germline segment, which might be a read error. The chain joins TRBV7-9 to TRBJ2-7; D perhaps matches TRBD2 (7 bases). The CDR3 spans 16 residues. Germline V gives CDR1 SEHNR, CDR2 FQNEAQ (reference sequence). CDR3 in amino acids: CSSSLGGLPYSYEQYF. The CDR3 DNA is TGTTCCAGCAGCTTAGGGGGACTACCCTACTCCTACGAGCAGTACTTC.

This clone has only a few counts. CDR3 nucleotide sequence: TGCGCCAGCAGTCAAAACGACGGGCGACTAGCGGGGTCCGGGGGCACCGGGGAGCTGTTTTTT. Amino acids: CASSQNDGRLAGSGGTGELFF. The rearrangement uses TRBV23-1 and TRBJ2-2; 11 nucleotides align to TRBD2. TRBV23-1 is an open reading frame, and its role is uncertain. Losses at the gene ends were 2 bases for V and 4 bases for J; bases not matched to a gene: 18. The CDR3 sequence is 21 residues long.

The CDR3 DNA reads as TGCAGCGTTGAAGGGGCGCAGGGTATTGACGAGCAGTACTTC. It is translated as CSVEGAQGIDEQYF. The chain combines TRBV29-1 with TRBJ2-7, with D possibly being TRBD1 (5 bases). CDR3 size: 14 residues. Trimming took off 1 base at V and 5 bases at J, with 15 bases between the two ends. CDR1 is SQVTM and CDR2 is ANQGSEA in the germline V gene.

The CDR3 DNA reads TGTGCCAGCAGCTTATCCGACAGGGGGCCGCCGGGGTATGGCTACACCTTC. Translation: CASSLSDRGPPGYGYTF. The gene calls are TRBV7-2 and TRBJ1-2; 10 bases align to TRBD1. This CDR3 spans 17 amino acids. Losses at the gene ends were 2 bases for V and 5 bases for J; bases not matched to a gene: 11. CDR1 is SGHTA, CDR2 FQGNSA, per germline.

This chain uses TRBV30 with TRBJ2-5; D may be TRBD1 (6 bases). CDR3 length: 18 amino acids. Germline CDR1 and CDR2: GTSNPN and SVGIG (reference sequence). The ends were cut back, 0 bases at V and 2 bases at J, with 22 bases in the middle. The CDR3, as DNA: TGTGCCTGGAGTGTAATAGGCTCACTTGGACAGTTTCAAGAGACCCAGTACTTC. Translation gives CAWSVIGSLGQFQETQYF.

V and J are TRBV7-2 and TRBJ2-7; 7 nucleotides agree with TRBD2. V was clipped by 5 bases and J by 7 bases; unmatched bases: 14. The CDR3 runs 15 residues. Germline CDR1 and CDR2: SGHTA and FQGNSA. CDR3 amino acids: CASSQSTSLSREQYF. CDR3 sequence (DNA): TGTGCCAGCAGCCAATCGACTAGCCTCAGTAGGGAGCAGTACTTC.

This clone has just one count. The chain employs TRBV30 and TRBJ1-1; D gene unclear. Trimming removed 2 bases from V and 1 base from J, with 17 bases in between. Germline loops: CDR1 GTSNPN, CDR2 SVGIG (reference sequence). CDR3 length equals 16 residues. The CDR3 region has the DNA TGTGCCTGGAGTCCGGTCTCCCCTCCGCCGAACACTGAAGCTTTCTTT. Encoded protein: CAWSPVSPPPNTEAFF. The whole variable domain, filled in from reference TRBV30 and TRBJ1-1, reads SQTIHQWPATLVQPVGSPLSLECTVEGTSNPNLYWYRQAAGRGLQLLFYSVGIGQISSEVPQNLSASRPQDRQFILSSKKLLLSDSGFYLCAWSPVSPPPNTEAFFGQGTRLTVV.

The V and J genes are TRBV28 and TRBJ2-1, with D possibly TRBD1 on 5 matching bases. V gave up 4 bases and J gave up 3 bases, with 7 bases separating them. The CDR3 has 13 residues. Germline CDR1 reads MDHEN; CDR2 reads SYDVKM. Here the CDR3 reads CASSWTLYNEQFF. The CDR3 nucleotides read TGTGCCAGCAGTTGGACACTCTACAATGAGCAGTTCTTC.